One sample yielded the 8 T cell receptor beta chains listed below, sequenced in a study of CD8+ T cells in alopecia areata. Extracted RNA was reverse transcribed, and the resulting cDNA served as sequencing template. This table comes from immunoSEQ multiplex PCR, and its TCRdb copy is limited to in-frame clones, with some not included. The sample has some 14,000 clones, about 50% seen once; the top ten hold about 11%. Patients with alopecia areata provided lesional scalp punch biopsies as well as peripheral blood. The sequencing used skin, collected at week 0. Receptor source: a human donor with alopecia areata.

V usage is TRBV29-1 and J usage is TRBJ2-3, with D unclear. V lost 5 bases, J lost 4 bases, and 7 bases lay in between. The CDR3 has 11 amino acids. Germline CDR1 and CDR2: SQVTM and ANQGSEA. As DNA, the CDR3 is TGCAGCGTTATAAGGTCAGATACGCAGTATTTT. It is translated as CSVIRSDTQYF.

Details on this clone: Other DNA sequences in the same sample also yield this CDR3. The V and J genes are TRBV4-1 and TRBJ2-5; no firm D call. CDR1 and CDR2 from the germline V gene are MGHRA and YSYEKL. The CDR3 consists of 14 residues. V dropped 1 base and J dropped 1 base, with 7 bases sitting between them. CDR3 sequence (DNA): TGCGCCAGCAGCCAAGGAGCTGCCCAAGAGACCCAGTACTTC. Translating gives CASSQGAAQETQYF.

There are a few counts of this clone. V and J are TRBV4-1 and TRBJ2-3, with 12 nucleotides matching TRBD2. Germline-derived CDR1 and CDR2 are MGHRA and YSYEKL. The CDR3 contains 20 residues. The ends lost 0 bases at V and 2 bases at J; junction bases unmatched: 12. CDR3: CASSQDGRTSGGWNTDTQYF. In DNA, the CDR3 is TGCGCCAGCAGCCAAGATGGGCGCACTAGCGGGGGGTGGAACACAGATACGCAGTATTTT.

The genes are TRBV2 and TRBJ2-5; maybe TRBD2 (5 bases). CDR1 is SNHLY and CDR2 is FYNNEI in the germline V gene. V was cut by 8 bases and J by 3 bases, with 13 bases left in between. The CDR3 runs to 13 residues. The CDR3 nucleotides read TGTGCCAGCGTTTTAGACGGGGAAGAGACCCAGTACTTC. Residues: CASVLDGEETQYF.

The count of this clone is one. The V and J genes are TRBV30 and TRBJ2-1; D is possibly TRBD1 or TRBD2 (5 bases each). V lost 1 base and J 7 bases, leaving 23 bases between the germline ends. Germline values: CDR1 GTSNPN, CDR2 SVGIG (reference sequence). The CDR3 loop spans 17 amino acids. Here the CDR3 reads CAWSGFSRDLGANEQFF. The CDR3 bases are TGTGCCTGGAGTGGGTTCTCCCGGGACCTTGGGGCAAATGAGCAGTTCTTC. The full variable domain, in which reference TRBV30 and TRBJ2-1 provide the parts outside the CDR3, is SQTIHQWPATLVQPVGSPLSLECTVEGTSNPNLYWYRQAAGRGLQLLFYSVGIGQISSEVPQNLSASRPQDRQFILSSKKLLLSDSGFYLCAWSGFSRDLGANEQFFGPGTRLTVL.

In its sample, this clone was seen once. This CDR3 is CASSFRTSGASTDTQYF. The CDR3 DNA reads as TGTGCCAGCAGCTTTCGGACTAGCGGGGCTAGCACAGATACGCAGTATTTT. The chain links TRBV5-6 to TRBJ2-3; 12 positions match TRBD2. Per germline, CDR1 SGHDT and CDR2 YYEEEE. The CDR3 totals 17 residues. V lost 2 bases to trimming and J lost 0 bases; unmatched junction nucleotides: 4.

Turning to this clone: Other DNA sequences in the same sample also yield this CDR3. The rearrangement links TRBV4-2 to TRBJ2-1; the match to TRBD2 covers 11 bases. The CDR3 is 16 residues long. Unmatched junction bases numbered 6, after V lost 3 bases and J lost 5 bases. Per germline, CDR1 LGHNA and CDR2 YNFKEQ. The CDR3 region is CASSQGSGGANNEQFF. The CDR3 nucleotides are TGTGCCAGCAGCCAGGGTAGCGGGGGGGCGAACAATGAGCAGTTCTTC.

This clone was counted only a few times. V gene TRBV4-2 combines with J gene TRBJ1-2; weak D call: TRBD1 (5 bases). Germline V gene sequence: CDR1 LGHNA, CDR2 YNFKEQ. CDR3 length: 11 residues. V lost 6 bases and J 6 bases, leaving 8 bases between the germline ends. The CDR3 loop reads CASRVGDGYTF. CDR3 sequence (DNA): TGTGCCAGCAGAGTGGGGGATGGCTACACCTTC.